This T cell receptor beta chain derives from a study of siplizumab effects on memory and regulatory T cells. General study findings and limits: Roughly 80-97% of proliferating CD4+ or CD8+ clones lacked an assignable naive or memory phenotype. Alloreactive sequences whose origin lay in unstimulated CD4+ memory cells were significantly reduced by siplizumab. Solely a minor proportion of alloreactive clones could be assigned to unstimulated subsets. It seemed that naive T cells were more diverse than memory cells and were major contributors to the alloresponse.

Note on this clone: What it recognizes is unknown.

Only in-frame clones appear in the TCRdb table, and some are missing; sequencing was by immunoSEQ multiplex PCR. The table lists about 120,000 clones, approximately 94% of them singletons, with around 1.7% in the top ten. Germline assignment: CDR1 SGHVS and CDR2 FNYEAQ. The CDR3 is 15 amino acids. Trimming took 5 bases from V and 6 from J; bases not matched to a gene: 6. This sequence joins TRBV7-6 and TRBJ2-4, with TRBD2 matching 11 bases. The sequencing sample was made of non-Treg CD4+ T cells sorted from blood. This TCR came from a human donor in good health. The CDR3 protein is CASSQTSGNRNIQYF. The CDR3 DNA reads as TGTGCCAGCAGCCAGACTAGCGGGAACAGAAACATTCAGTACTTC.